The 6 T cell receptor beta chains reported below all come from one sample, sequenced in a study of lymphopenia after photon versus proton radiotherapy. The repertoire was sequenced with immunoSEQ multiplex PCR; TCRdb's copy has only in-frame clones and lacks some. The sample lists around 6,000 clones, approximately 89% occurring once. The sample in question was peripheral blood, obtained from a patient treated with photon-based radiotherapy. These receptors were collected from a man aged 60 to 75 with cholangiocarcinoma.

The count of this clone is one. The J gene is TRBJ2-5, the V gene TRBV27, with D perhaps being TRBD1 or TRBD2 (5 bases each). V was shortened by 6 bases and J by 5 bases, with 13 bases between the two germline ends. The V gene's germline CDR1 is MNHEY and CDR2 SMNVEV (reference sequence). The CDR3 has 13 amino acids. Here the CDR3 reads CASSPFEGETQYF. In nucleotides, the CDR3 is TGTGCCAGCAGCCCCTTTGAGGGGGAGACCCAGTACTTC.

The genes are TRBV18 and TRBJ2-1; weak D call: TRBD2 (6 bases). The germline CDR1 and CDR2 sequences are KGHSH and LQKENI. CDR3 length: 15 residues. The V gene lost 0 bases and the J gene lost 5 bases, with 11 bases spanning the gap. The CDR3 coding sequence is TGTGCCAGCTCACCACCGACTGGCGGGGACAATGAGCAGTTCTTC. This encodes CASSPPTGGDNEQFF.

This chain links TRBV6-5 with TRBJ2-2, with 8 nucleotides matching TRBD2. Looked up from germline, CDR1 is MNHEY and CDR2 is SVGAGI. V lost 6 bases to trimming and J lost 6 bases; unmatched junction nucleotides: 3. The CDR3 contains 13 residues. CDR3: CASRRGAAGELFF. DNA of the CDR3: TGTGCCAGCAGGCGGGGGGCGGCCGGGGAGCTGTTTTTT.

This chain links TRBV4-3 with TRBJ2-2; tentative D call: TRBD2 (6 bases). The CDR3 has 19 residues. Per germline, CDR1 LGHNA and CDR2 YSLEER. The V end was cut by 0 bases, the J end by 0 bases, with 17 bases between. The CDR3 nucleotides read TGCGCCAGCAGCCAAGATTGGGAGGTTTTAGCACCGAACACCGGGGAGCTGTTTTTT. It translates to CASSQDWEVLAPNTGELFF.

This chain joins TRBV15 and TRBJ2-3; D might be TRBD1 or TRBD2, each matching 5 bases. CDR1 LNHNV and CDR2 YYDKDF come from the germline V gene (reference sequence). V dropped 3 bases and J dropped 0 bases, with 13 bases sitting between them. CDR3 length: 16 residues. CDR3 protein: CATSSPPGRSTDTQYF. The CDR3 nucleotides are TGTGCCACCAGCAGCCCACCGGGACGTAGCACAGATACGCAGTATTTT.

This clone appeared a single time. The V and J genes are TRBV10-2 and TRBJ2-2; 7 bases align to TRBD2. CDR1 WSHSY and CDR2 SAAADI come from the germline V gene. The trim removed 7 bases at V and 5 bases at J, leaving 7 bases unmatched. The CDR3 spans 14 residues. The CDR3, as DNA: TGCGCCAGCAAGGCAGCGGGGAAAACCGGGGAGCTGTTTTTT. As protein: CASKAAGKTGELFF.